The T cell receptor beta chain under discussion was sequenced for a study of cytomegalovirus exposure and HLA in healthy donors. The ends lost 4 bases at V and 7 bases at J; junction bases unmatched: 1. Looked up from germline, CDR1 is SGHRS and CDR2 is YFSETQ. This CDR3 has 14 amino acids. Study results and limitations: Earlier results showed most TCR beta V segments being productive about 87% or about 30% of the time. Three chains linked to CMV were shown in vitro to be specific for CMV antigens. The classifier, whose performance was assessed in both the original and validation cohorts, reportedly diagnosed cytomegalovirus status with high specificity and sensitivity. The authors later linked a missense DCLRE1C variant to TCR beta V- and J-gene trimming.

With 60 Vbeta and 13 Jbeta primers, the PCR was carried out. Generated by immunoSEQ multiplex PCR, the TCRdb table keeps only in-frame clones and is missing some. This sample has 100,000 or so clones, with more than 75% found just once. Comments on this clone: Its antigen remains unidentified.

The sequence was obtained from a woman aged 35 to 49 in good health and CMV-seropositive. The sample was PBMCs. The V and J genes are TRBV5-1 and TRBJ1-6; 11 bases are a match to TRBD1. The CDR3 reads CASSGDRGNSPLHF. In DNA, the CDR3 is TGCGCCAGCAGCGGGGACAGGGGGAATTCACCCCTCCACTTT.